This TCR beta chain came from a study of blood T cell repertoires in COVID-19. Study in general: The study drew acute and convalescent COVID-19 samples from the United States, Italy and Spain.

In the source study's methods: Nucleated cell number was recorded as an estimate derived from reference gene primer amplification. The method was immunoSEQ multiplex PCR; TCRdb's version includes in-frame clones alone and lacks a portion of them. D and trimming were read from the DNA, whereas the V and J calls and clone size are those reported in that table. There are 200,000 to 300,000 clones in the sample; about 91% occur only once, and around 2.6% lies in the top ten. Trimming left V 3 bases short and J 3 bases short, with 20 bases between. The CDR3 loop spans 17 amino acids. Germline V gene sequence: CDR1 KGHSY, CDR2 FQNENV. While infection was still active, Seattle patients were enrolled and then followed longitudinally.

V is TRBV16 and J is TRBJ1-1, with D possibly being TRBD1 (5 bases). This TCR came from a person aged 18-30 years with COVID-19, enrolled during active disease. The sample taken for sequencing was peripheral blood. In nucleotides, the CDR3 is TGTGCCAGCAGCCACTCCGGGCCAGGGACTTTTCACACTGAAGCTTTCTTT. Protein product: CASSHSGPGTFHTEAFF.